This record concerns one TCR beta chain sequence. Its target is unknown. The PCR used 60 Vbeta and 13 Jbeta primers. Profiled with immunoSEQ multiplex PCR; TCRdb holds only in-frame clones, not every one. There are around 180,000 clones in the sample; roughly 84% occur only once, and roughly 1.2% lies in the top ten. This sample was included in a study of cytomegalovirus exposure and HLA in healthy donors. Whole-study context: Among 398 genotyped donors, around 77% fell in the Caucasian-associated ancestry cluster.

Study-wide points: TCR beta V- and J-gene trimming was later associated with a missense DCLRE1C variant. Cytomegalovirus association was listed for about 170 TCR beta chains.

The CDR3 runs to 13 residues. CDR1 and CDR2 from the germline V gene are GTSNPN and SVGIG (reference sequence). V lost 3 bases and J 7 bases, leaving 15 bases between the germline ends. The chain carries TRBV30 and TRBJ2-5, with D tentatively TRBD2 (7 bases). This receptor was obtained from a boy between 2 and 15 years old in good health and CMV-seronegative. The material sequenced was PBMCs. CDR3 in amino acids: CAWSPTRGGTQYF. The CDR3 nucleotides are TGTGCCTGGAGCCCGACTAGGGGGGGGACCCAGTACTTC.